This T cell receptor (beta chain) was captured by sequencing in a study of identical twins. General study results and limits: Recombination models fit unrelated individuals' TCR alpha sharing but underestimated twins'. When twins shared out-of-frame alpha sequences, those sequences had excess low generation probability. Fewer insertions were carried by abundant cord blood beta clonotypes, but none was seen in memory repertoires.

This clonotype showed up many times. Its antigen is still unknown. CDR1 and CDR2 from the germline V gene are MDHEN and SYDVKM. J gave up 4 bases and V 5 bases, and 11 bases lay outside the gene matches. CDR3 length equals 16 residues. Via MiXCR, TCRdb re-called the 5' RACE reads, giving one row per CDR3 protein. Counted here are roughly 690,000 distinct CDR3 sequences, 6% to 6.5% occurring once; the ten biggest clones make up 1.5% to 2%. The receptor comes from a man between 18 and 29 years old in good health. Sequenced input: naive T cells sorted from blood. The rearrangement joins TRBV28 to TRBJ2-5; TRBD2 agrees at 9 bases. CDR3 coding DNA: TGTGCCAGCAGTCACATGACTAGCGGAGAGATAGAGACCCAGTACTTC. Protein: CASSHMTSGEIETQYF. Complete variable domain (other parts from reference TRBV28 and TRBJ2-5): DVKVTQSSRYLVKRTGEKVFLECVQDMDHENMFWYRQDPGLGLRLIYFSYDVKMKEKGDIPEGYSVSREKKERFSLILESASTNQTSMYLCASSHMTSGEIETQYFGPGTRLLVL.